This TCR beta chain derives from a study of cytotoxic CD8 clonotypes in ibrutinib-treated CLL. Background on the study: Response samples were drawn at a median of approximately 11 months of treatment, range 6 to 36.

The germline V gene encodes CDR1 LGHNA and CDR2 YNFKEQ. V shed 0 bases, J shed 8 bases, and the junction held 3 bases outside the gene matches. This CDR3 is 15 amino acids long. A note on this clone: Its antigen remains unknown.

Notes on the study in general: Under treatment, the uncommon public clonotypes either contracted or remained stable. Clonality measured at baseline exceeded age-matched healthy donors, tracking circulating CD8+ T-cell counts. Clonality rose at ibrutinib response and fell back toward baseline at progression.

Assay used: immunoSEQ multiplex PCR; TCRdb lists only in-frame clones, some missing. In the table there are about 130,000 clones, roughly 83% of which are singletons. The sequencing here drew on PBMCs, taken after 12 months of ibrutinib treatment. This TCR came from a human donor with chronic lymphocytic leukemia. V is TRBV4-2 and J is TRBJ2-1, with 11 bases lining up with TRBD2. Written as DNA, the CDR3 is TGTGCCAGCAGCCAAGAACTAGCGGGAGACGATGAGCAGTTCTTC. Amino acids: CASSQELAGDDEQFF.